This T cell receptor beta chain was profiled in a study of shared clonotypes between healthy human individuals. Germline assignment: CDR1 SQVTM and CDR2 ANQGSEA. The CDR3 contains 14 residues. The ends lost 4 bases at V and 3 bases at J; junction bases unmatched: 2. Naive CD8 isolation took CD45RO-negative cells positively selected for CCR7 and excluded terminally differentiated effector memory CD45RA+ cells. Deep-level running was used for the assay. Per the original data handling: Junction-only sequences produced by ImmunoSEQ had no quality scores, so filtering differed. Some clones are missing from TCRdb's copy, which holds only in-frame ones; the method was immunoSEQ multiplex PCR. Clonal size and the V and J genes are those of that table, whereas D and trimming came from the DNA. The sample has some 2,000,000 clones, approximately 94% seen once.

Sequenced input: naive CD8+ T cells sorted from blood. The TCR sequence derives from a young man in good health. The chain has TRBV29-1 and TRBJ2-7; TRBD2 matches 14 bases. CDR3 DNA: TGCAGCGTTGTTGGGACTAGCGGGGGCTACGAGCAGTACTTC. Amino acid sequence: CSVVGTSGGYEQYF.